This paragraph reports one T cell receptor beta chain. Its target is not known. The CDR3 extends over 17 amino acids. V was pared by 4 bases and J by 0 bases, with 13 bases between. CDR1 MDHEN and CDR2 SYDVKM come from the germline V gene. This specimen belongs to a study of T cell responses to AZD1222 COVID-19 vaccine. TCRdb's table, derived via immunoSEQ multiplex PCR, lists solely in-frame clones and lacks some. Among 150,000 to 200,000 clones, 85% to 95% were seen once, and the ten largest hold approximately 4%. Study-wide points: The donor cohort was predominantly white British with a female majority, and clonal diversity may have been underestimated. Spike-wide coverage was observed for vaccine-associated CD4 TCRs, with dominant responses at 160-218 and 743-854. Repertoire collection took place solely once the T cell response had peaked. The study reported that nearly half of spike-specific TCRs target unmutated variant regions.

This sequence joins TRBV28 and TRBJ2-6; TRBD1 is a possible D gene (6 bases). Specimen: peripheral blood, collected 28 days after the second dose of the MenACWY control vaccine. This receptor was obtained from an adult who received the MenACWY meningococcal vaccine as a control. CDR3 coding DNA: TGTGCCAGCAGTTCAGGGCTGGGGGCCTCTGGGGCCAACGTCCTGACTTTC. It yields the protein CASSSGLGASGANVLTF.